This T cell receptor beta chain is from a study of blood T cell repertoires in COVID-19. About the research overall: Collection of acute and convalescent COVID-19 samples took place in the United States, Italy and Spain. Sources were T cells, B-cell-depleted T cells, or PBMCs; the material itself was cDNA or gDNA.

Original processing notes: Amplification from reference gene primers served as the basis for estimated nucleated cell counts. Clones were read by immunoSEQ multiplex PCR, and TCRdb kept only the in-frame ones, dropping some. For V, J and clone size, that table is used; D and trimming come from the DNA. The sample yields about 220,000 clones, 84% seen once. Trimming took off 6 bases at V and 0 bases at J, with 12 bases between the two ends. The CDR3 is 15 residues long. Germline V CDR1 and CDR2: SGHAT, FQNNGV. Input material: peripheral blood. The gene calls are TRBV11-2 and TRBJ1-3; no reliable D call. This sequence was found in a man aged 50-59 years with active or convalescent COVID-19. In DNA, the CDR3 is TGTGCCAGCAGACTAAATTGGAACTCTGGAAACACCATATATTTT. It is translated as CASRLNWNSGNTIYF.